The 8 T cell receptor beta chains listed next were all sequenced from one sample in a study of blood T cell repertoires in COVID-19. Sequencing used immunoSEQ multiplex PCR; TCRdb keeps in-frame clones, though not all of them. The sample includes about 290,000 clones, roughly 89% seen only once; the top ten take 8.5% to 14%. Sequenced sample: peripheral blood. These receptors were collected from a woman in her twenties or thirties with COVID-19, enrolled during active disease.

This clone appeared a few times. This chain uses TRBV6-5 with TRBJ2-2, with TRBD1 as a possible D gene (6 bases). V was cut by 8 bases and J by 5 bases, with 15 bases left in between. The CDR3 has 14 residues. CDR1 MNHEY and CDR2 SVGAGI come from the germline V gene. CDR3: CASQGQFVTGELFF. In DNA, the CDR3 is TGTGCCAGCCAAGGACAGTTCGTGACCGGGGAGCTGTTTTTT.

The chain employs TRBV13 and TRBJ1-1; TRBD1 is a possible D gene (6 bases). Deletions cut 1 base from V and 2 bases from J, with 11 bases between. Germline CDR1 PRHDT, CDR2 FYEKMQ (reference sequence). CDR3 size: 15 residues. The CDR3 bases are TGTGCCAGCAGCTTAGACCCGACAGGAAACACTGAAGCTTTCTTT. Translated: CASSLDPTGNTEAFF.

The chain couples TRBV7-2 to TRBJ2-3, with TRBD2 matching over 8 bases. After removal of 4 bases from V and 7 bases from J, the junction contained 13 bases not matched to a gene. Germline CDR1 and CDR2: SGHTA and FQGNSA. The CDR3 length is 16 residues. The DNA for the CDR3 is TGTGCCAGCAGCTCCGGGGTAGCGGGGAGGTCCTATACGCAGTATTTT. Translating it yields CASSSGVAGRSYTQYF. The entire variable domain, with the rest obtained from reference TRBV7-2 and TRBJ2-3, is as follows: GAGVSQSPSNKVTEKGKDVELRCDPISGHTALYWYRQSLGQGLEFLIYFQGNSAPDKSGLPSDRFSAERTGGSVSTLTIQRTQQEDSAVYLCASSSGVAGRSYTQYFGPGTRLTVL.

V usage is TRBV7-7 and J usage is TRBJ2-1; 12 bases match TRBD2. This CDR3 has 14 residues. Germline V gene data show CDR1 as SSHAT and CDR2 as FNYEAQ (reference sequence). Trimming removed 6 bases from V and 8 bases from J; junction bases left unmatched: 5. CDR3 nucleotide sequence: TGTGCCAGCAGTTCACTAGCGGGGGGTTATGAGCAGTTCTTC. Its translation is CASSSLAGGYEQFF.

This CDR3 reads CASSQDGGGWGDEQFF. The CDR3 DNA sequence: TGCGCCAGCAGCCAAGATGGGGGAGGTTGGGGCGATGAGCAGTTCTTC. The genes are TRBV4-1 and TRBJ2-1, with D perhaps matching TRBD2 (6 bases). Looked up from germline, CDR1 is MGHRA and CDR2 is YSYEKL. V lost 0 bases and J lost 8, with 17 bases in between. CDR3 length equals 16 residues.

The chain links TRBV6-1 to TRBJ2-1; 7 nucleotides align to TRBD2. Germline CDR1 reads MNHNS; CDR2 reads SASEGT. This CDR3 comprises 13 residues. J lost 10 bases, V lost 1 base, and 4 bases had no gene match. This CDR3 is CASSEVWEGEQFF. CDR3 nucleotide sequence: TGTGCCAGCAGTGAAGTCTGGGAGGGAGAGCAGTTCTTC.

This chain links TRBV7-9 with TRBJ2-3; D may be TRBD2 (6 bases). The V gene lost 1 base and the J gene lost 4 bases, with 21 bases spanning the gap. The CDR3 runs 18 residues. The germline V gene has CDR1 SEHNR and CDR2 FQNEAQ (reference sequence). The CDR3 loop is CASSLVLASHFGSDTQYF. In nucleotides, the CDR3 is TGTGCCAGCAGCTTAGTACTAGCTTCTCACTTTGGATCAGATACGCAGTATTTT.

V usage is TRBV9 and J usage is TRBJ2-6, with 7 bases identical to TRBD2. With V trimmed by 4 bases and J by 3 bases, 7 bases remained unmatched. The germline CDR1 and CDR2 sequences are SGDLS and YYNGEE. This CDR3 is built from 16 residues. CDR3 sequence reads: CASSLGLGSGANVLTF. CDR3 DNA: TGTGCCAGCAGCCTCGGACTAGGAAGTGGGGCCAACGTCCTGACTTTC.